The 16 T cell receptor beta chains below come from one sample, sequenced in a study of T cell repertoires in cytomegalovirus infection (dated by TCRdb to the late 2010s). Sequencing was carried out with an Illumina HiSeq 1500. TCRdb reworked the public reads: Q25 trimming with fastp, MiXCR clone assembly, productive beta chains retained. Every entry covers one CDR3 protein and lists the most common genes and DNA from its rows. This sample is represented by some 300,000 distinct CDR3 sequences; 17% of them were singletons. Together, the top ten hold 12% of the sample. The sample consisted of PBMCs. Receptor source: a human donor in good health (CMV status not recorded). Some clones in this sample may be carry-over from other donors' samples.

This clonotype came up many times. The V gene is TRBV28, the J gene TRBJ2-3, with 7 bases that match TRBD1. The CDR3 consists of 17 residues. After removal of 6 bases from V and 1 base from J, the junction contained 13 bases not matched to a gene. Germline V CDR1 and CDR2: MDHEN, SYDVKM. CDR3 sequence: CASSPLDRTKRTDTQYF. The CDR3 nucleotides read TGTGCCAGCAGCCCTCTGGACAGGACAAAACGCACAGATACGCAGTATTTT.

J is TRBJ2-5 and V is TRBV20-1, with D possibly being TRBD1 or TRBD2 (7 bases each). Germline V lookup: CDR1 DFQATT, CDR2 SNEGSKA (reference sequence). Trimming removed 6 bases at V and 5 bases at J, with 22 bases between. The CDR3 length is 15 residues. The DNA of the CDR3 is TGCAGTGCCATCAGGGGGGCGGGGGCGTGGGAGACCCAGTACTTC. Translating it yields CSAIRGAGAWETQYF.

This clonotype was detected ten times or more. The chain employs TRBV7-2 and TRBJ1-6, with 9 bases that match TRBD1. The length of the CDR3 is 15 residues. CDR1 is SGHTA, CDR2 FQGNSA, per germline. With 4 bases clipped from V and 7 bases from J, the junction kept 5 bases outside the gene matches. In nucleotides, the CDR3 is TGTGCCAGCAGCTCCAGACAGGGGGGGAATTCACCCCTCCACTTT. Its protein is CASSSRQGGNSPLHF.

This clonotype has ten or more counts. The rearrangement links TRBV7-2 to TRBJ2-3; a weak D match, TRBD1 (5 bases). The CDR3 has 17 residues. Germline assignment: CDR1 SGHTA and CDR2 FQGNSA. V was trimmed by 5 bases and J by 0 bases, leaving 18 bases between them. The CDR3 spells CASSGGALGPSTDTQYF. CDR3 coding DNA: TGTGCCAGCAGCGGTGGGGCTTTGGGCCCTAGCACAGATACGCAGTATTTT.

The V gene is TRBV7-2, the J gene TRBJ1-5; D possibly corresponds to TRBD1 (6 bases). This CDR3 contains 13 residues. Germline CDR1 is SGHTA and CDR2 is FQGNSA. The V end was cut by 5 bases, the J end by 7 bases, with 12 bases between. CDR3 sequence reads: CASSRIRGQPQHF. The CDR3 nucleotides read TGTGCCAGCAGCCGGATCAGGGGACAGCCCCAGCATTTT.

Regarding this clonotype: A much larger clone lies one base from this, so it may be a read error. V gene TRBV12-3 or TRBV12-4 combines with J gene TRBJ2-5; TRBD2 matches 13 bases. The CDR3 totals 16 residues. This chain's CDR3 is CVSSPRLAGGEETQYF. The DNA of the CDR3 is TGTGTCAGCAGTCCTCGACTAGCGGGGGGCGAAGAGACCCAGTACTTC.

This clonotype was observed many times. V is TRBV7-2 and J is TRBJ2-3; D may be TRBD2 (6 bases). The length of the CDR3 is 13 residues. Per germline, CDR1 SGHTA and CDR2 FQGNSA. V lost 5 bases, J lost 2 bases, and 8 bases lay in between. DNA for the CDR3: TGTGCCAGCAGCCAGCGGGCCACAGATACGCAGTATTTT. It yields the protein CASSQRATDTQYF.

The chain uses TRBV24-1 and TRBJ1-1; the match to TRBD1 covers 8 bases. Germline V gene sequence: CDR1 KGHDR, CDR2 SFDVKD. Trimming took 3 bases from V and 8 from J; bases not matched to a gene: 4. The CDR3 length is 13 residues. CDR3 nucleotides: TGTGCCACCAGTGATCCAGGGGGCGAAGAAGCTTTCTTT. The encoded protein is CATSDPGGEEAFF.

The genes are TRBV4-1 and TRBJ2-2, with a weak D call TRBD2 (6 bases). V shed 0 bases and J shed 6 bases, with 23 bases lying between them. The CDR3 spans 19 residues. Germline loops: CDR1 MGHRA, CDR2 YSYEKL. CDR3: CASSQDRIGGAPSPGELFF. CDR3 DNA: TGCGCCAGCAGCCAAGATCGAATTGGCGGGGCACCCTCCCCCGGGGAGCTGTTTTTT.

The chain employs TRBV7-2 and TRBJ2-7; possible D gene TRBD2, 6 bases. The germline V gene encodes CDR1 SGHTA and CDR2 FQGNSA. This CDR3 comprises 14 residues. The V end was cut by 5 bases, the J end by 3 bases, with 14 bases between. The CDR3 sequence: CASSPQEGSYEQYF. The CDR3 DNA sequence: TGTGCCAGCAGCCCGCAGGAGGGGAGCTACGAGCAGTACTTC.

J is TRBJ2-7 and V is TRBV27; D unclear. Germline-derived CDR1 and CDR2 are MNHEY and SMNVEV (reference sequence). The CDR3 covers 13 residues. The V end was cut by 5 bases, the J end by 2 bases, with 10 bases between. CDR3 sequence reads: CASSLPNAYEQYF. The DNA of the CDR3 is TGTGCCAGCAGTCTACCGAACGCCTACGAGCAGTACTTC.

In its sample, this clonotype was seen a few times. The CDR3 protein is CASALGQLLTEKLFF. For the CDR3, the DNA is TGTGCCAGCGCACTAGGACAGCTCCTGACGGAAAAACTGTTTTTT. The chain joins TRBV12-3 or TRBV12-4 to TRBJ1-4; possible D gene TRBD1, 6 bases. CDR3 length equals 15 residues. Trimming removed 8 bases from V and 8 bases from J, with 21 bases in between.

This clonotype was seen more than once but under ten times. V gene TRBV20-1 combines with J gene TRBJ2-7; tentatively, D is TRBD1 (5 bases). The germline CDR1 and CDR2 sequences are DFQATT and SNEGSKA (reference sequence). With 7 bases removed from V and 1 base from J, the gap between germline ends came to 8 bases. The CDR3 extends over 11 amino acids. CDR3 in amino acids: CSVKGSYEQYF. The DNA for the CDR3 is TGCAGTGTGAAGGGGTCCTACGAGCAGTACTTC.

The V gene is TRBV7-9, the J gene TRBJ2-2; D is unresolved. The CDR3 is 11 amino acids. Between the trimmed V and J ends, which lost 6 bases and 5 bases, there was a span of 4 bases. CDR1 and CDR2 from the germline V gene are SEHNR and FQNEAQ (reference sequence). CDR3 loop: CASRGTGELFF. CDR3 in DNA: TGTGCCAGCAGAGGGACCGGGGAGCTGTTTTTT.

The chain has TRBV6-5 and TRBJ2-7, with D uncertain. The length of the CDR3 is 13 residues. Trimming took 6 bases from V and 7 from J, leaving 16 bases between them. Germline-derived CDR1 and CDR2 are MNHEY and SVGAGI. CDR3 residues: CASSLVGKVEQYF. CDR3 DNA sequence: TGTGCCAGCAGCCTGGTGGGCAAAGTGGAGCAGTACTTC.

The chain combines TRBV7-2 with TRBJ2-2; D not certain. The V gene's germline CDR1 is SGHTA and CDR2 FQGNSA. This CDR3 has 13 amino acids. With 1 base removed from V and 7 bases from J, the gap between germline ends came to 7 bases. In DNA, the CDR3 is TGTGCCAGCAGCTTAGTCTTTAGCGGGGAGCTGTTTTTT. Translation gives CASSLVFSGELFF.